This entry lists 16 T cell receptor beta chains sequenced from one sample in a study of T-cell reconstitution after alpha-beta-depleted transplantation in children. Unique molecular identifiers were used in preparing the TCRbeta library. In TCRdb, the PCR reads were re-called with MiXCR into one record per CDR3 protein. The data contain 780,000 or so distinct CDR3 sequences, around 15% of them singletons. The sequencing used PBMCs, mostly from graft donor cells, collected 360 days after TCRalphabeta/CD19-depleted stem cell transplant. All receptors come from a male patient under 18 who had a stem cell transplant for acute lymphoblastic leukemia, so the T cells may come from the graft donor.

The chain is built from TRBV10-3 and TRBJ1-1; weak D call: TRBD1 (5 bases). Germline V lookup: CDR1 ENHRY, CDR2 SYGVKD. V lost 8 bases to trimming and J lost 0 bases, with 13 bases between them. There are 14 residues in the CDR3. CDR3 sequence (DNA): TGTGCCATCGGACTCGGGACGGTGAACACTGAAGCTTTCTTT. The encoded protein is CAIGLGTVNTEAFF.

V is TRBV27 and J is TRBJ2-7, with TRBD1 matching over 7 bases. The germline CDR1 and CDR2 sequences are MNHEY and SMNVEV (reference sequence). The CDR3 runs to 15 residues. V trimming: 4 bases; J trimming: 1 base; junction bases outside the gene matches: 7. CDR3: CASSWRTGPSYEQYF. In DNA, the CDR3 is TGTGCCAGCAGTTGGAGGACAGGCCCATCCTACGAGCAGTACTTC.

This clonotype has ten or more counts. V is TRBV7-2 and J is TRBJ2-7, with D possibly matching TRBD1 (5 bases). Per the germline V gene, CDR1 is SGHTA and CDR2 is FQGNSA. The ends were cut back, 1 base at V and 5 bases at J, with 12 bases in the middle. This CDR3 comprises 14 residues. CDR3 DNA sequence: TGTGCCAGCAGCTTAGGGCAGGGCACGAACGAGCAGTACTTC. Translated, it gives CASSLGQGTNEQYF.

This clonotype was picked up a small number of times. The rearrangement uses TRBV12-3 or TRBV12-4 and TRBJ1-2; D gene ambiguous. The V gene lost 4 bases and the J gene lost 4 bases, with 10 bases spanning the gap. The CDR3 has 13 amino acids. The DNA for the CDR3 is TGTGCCAGCAGTTCCAGCTTGTCCTATGGCTACACCTTC. It codes for CASSSSLSYGYTF.

There are many counts of this clonotype. A junction boundary mismatches the germline segment, possibly from a read error. The V call is TRBV7-8, the J call TRBJ2-7; TRBD2 might be the D (6 bases). The CDR3 extends over 13 amino acids. Per the germline V gene, CDR1 is SGHVS and CDR2 is FQNEAQ. The CDR3 here is CASSRDSAYEQYF. DNA for the CDR3: TGCGCCAGCAGCCGGGACTCCGCCTACGAGCAGTACTTC.

This clonotype was counted ten times or more. The chain links TRBV27 to TRBJ2-3; D uncertain. Trimming removed 1 base at V and 0 bases at J, with 11 bases between. The CDR3 totals 16 residues. Germline-derived CDR1 and CDR2 are MNHEY and SMNVEV (reference sequence). The CDR3 is CASSLFGQISTDTQYF. The CDR3, as DNA: TGTGCCAGCAGTTTATTCGGGCAGATCAGCACAGATACGCAGTATTTT.

The chain is built from TRBV24-1 and TRBJ2-5, with 11 bases aligning to TRBD2. Germline V CDR1 and CDR2: KGHDR, SFDVKD. V lost 7 bases, J lost 1 base, and 4 bases stayed unmatched. The CDR3 consists of 15 residues. The CDR3 reads CATSAGTSGQETQYF. The CDR3 region has the DNA TGTGCCACCAGCGCCGGGACTAGCGGCCAAGAGACCCAGTACTTC.

This clonotype was picked up a small number of times. This rearrangement joins TRBV24-1 to TRBJ2-2; D gene uncertain. This CDR3 has 15 residues. The germline V and J ends were trimmed by 8 bases and 0 bases, with 12 bases remaining between them. Germline V gene data show CDR1 as KGHDR and CDR2 as SFDVKD. The CDR3 here is CATKSRSTNTGELFF. The CDR3 DNA reads TGTGCCACCAAGTCCCGGTCCACGAACACCGGGGAGCTGTTTTTT.

The V gene is TRBV5-1, the J gene TRBJ2-7; 11 bases line up with TRBD1. This CDR3 spans 18 amino acids. After removal of 4 bases from V and 0 bases from J, the junction contained 12 bases not matched to a gene. Looked up from germline, CDR1 is SGHRS and CDR2 is YFSETQ. CDR3 sequence: CASSQGQGGSSPSYEQYF. Here the CDR3 DNA reads TGCGCCAGCAGCCAGGGACAGGGGGGTAGTTCCCCCTCCTACGAGCAGTACTTC.

This chain links TRBV6-5 with TRBJ1-5; perhaps TRBD1 as D (5 bases). Trimming cost V 0 bases and J 6 bases, with 12 bases left between them. Germline CDR1 is MNHEY and CDR2 is SVGAGI. The CDR3 length is 15 residues. Written as DNA, the CDR3 is TGTGCCAGCAGTTACTCGCATCAGGGATCTCAGCCCCAGCATTTT. Translated: CASSYSHQGSQPQHF.

This clonotype came up many times. J is TRBJ2-7 and V is TRBV7-9; D unresolved. The V end lost 4 bases, the J end lost 5 bases, and 12 bases lay between the germline ends. Per germline, CDR1 SEHNR and CDR2 FQNEAQ (reference sequence). The CDR3 is 13 amino acids. CDR3 DNA sequence: TGTGCCAGCAGCTCCCCCATCCCCCACGAGCAGTACTTC. This sequence encodes CASSSPIPHEQYF.

This clonotype has a count of ten or more. The rearrangement uses TRBV12-3 or TRBV12-4 and TRBJ1-2; possible D gene TRBD1, 6 bases. The CDR3 sequence is 14 residues long. V was trimmed by 6 bases and J by 6 bases, leaving 17 bases between them. The CDR3, as DNA: TGTGCCAGCAGCCTCATTACAGGGCGCGATGGCTACACCTTC. This gives the protein CASSLITGRDGYTF.

The chain joins TRBV7-3 to TRBJ1-5; 7 nucleotides match TRBD1. V shed 6 bases and J 1 base; nucleotides not matched to a gene: 3. Germline CDR1 reads SGHTA; CDR2 reads FQGTGA. The CDR3 consists of 14 residues. The CDR3: CASSIQGSNQPQHF. In nucleotides, the CDR3 is TGTGCCAGCAGTATACAGGGGAGCAATCAGCCCCAGCATTTT.

This clonotype occurred a few times. CDR3 coding DNA: TGTGCCAGCAGCCCACCAACCGGACTAGCGAGCACCTACAATGAGCAGTTCTTC. This gives the protein CASSPPTGLASTYNEQFF. The chain is built from TRBV11-1 and TRBJ2-1, with TRBD2 identical over 9 bases. V was clipped by 5 bases and J by 2 bases; unmatched bases: 13. The CDR3 spans 18 residues. Germline-derived CDR1 and CDR2 are SGHAT and FQDESV (reference sequence).

This clonotype occurred a few times. CDR3 DNA sequence: TGTGCCATCAGTGAGCAGCAGGGGCCGGTGGGTGGACGCAATCAGCCCCAGCATTTT. This encodes CAISEQQGPVGGRNQPQHF. The rearrangement uses TRBV10-3 and TRBJ1-5; D is possibly TRBD1 (6 bases). There are 19 residues in the CDR3. V was shortened by 2 bases and J by 2 bases, with 22 bases between the two germline ends. CDR1 and CDR2 (germline): ENHRY, SYGVKD.

This clonotype was found a few times. The gene calls are TRBV15 and TRBJ1-2; 9 positions agree with TRBD1. The CDR3 is 12 amino acids. Per germline, CDR1 LNHNV and CDR2 YYDKDF (reference sequence). The ends lost 7 bases at V and 8 bases at J; junction bases unmatched: 5. Here the CDR3 reads CATTTGGLGYTF. The CDR3 region has the DNA TGTGCCACCACCACAGGGGGCTTAGGCTACACCTTC.